The source of this TCR beta chain is a study of response to subunit inactivated influenza vaccine. Broader study findings: The authors proposed limited new T cell recruitment per seasonal influenza vaccination.

J was trimmed by 7 bases and V by 4 bases; bases with no gene match: 7. Germline loops: CDR1 KGHSH, CDR2 LQKENI. This CDR3 region has 16 residues. This clonotype has just a few counts. Its antigen is not identified. TCRdb re-called the RT-PCR reads with MiXCR, one entry per CDR3 protein. The data show 630,000 or so distinct CDR3 sequences, with 15% to 19% seen just once and around a tenth held by the top ten. The TCR originated in a man aged 45 to 65 who received an inactivated influenza vaccine. The rearrangement links TRBV18 to TRBJ2-2, with TRBD2 matching 12 bases. The starting material was PBMCs from blood, obtained 11 to 12 days after vaccination. The CDR3 region is CASSLTSTSGSGELFF. As DNA, the CDR3 is TGTGCCAGCTCACTTACTTCGACTAGCGGGAGCGGGGAGCTGTTTTTT.